This T cell receptor beta chain was documented in a study of regulatory T cells in long-lasting Graves disease. Study-level findings and limits: Study of thyroid tissue was not done, with only peripheral blood studied. The study found TRBV28, TRBJ1-2 and TRBJ2-5 favored in persistent disease.

V dropped 3 bases and J dropped 0 bases, with 18 bases sitting between them. From germline, CDR1 is SEHNR and CDR2 FQNEAQ (reference sequence). The CDR3 runs to 19 residues. Construction of the TCR beta libraries employed iRepertoire HTBI primers in conjunction with Arm-PCR of CDR3 regions. In the study's own analysis: Identified segments across samples numbered about 64 TRBV and 14 to 15 TRBJ. One entry per CDR3 protein, called by TCRdb with MiXCR from the multiplex PCR reads. The V and J calls reflect TCRdb's pipeline rather than the authors' work. In the table there are around 420,000 distinct CDR3 sequences, 15% to 19% of which are singletons. The time point was: newly diagnosed GD, antithyroid drugs for less than 3 months. Following extraction of RNA from PBMCs, that RNA was used to make the TCR library. This clonotype was observed at least ten times. Its specificity is unknown.

The chain joins TRBV7-9 to TRBJ2-6; D is perhaps TRBD1 or TRBD2 (5 bases each). The origin of this receptor is a female donor with Graves disease. The sample was peripheral blood mononuclear cells (PBMCs), taken at new diagnosis, from a patient treated with antithyroid drugs. This CDR3 is CASSFTGHLGTSGANVLTF. The DNA for the CDR3 is TGTGCCAGCAGCTTTACAGGCCACCTTGGGACCTCTGGGGCCAACGTCCTGACTTTC.